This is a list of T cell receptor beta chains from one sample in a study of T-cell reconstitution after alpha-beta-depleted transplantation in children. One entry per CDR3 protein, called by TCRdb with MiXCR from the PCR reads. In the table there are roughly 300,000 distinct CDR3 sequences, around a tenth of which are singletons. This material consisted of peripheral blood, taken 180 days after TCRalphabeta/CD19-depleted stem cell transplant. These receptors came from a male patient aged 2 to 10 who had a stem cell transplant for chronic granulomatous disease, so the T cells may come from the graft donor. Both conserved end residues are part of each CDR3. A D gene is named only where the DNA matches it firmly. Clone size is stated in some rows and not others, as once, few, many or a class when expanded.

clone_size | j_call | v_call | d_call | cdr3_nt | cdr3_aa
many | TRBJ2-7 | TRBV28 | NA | TGTGCCAGCAGTCGTCCGAGGACCGCGACCTACGAGCAGTACTTC | CASSRPRTATYEQYF
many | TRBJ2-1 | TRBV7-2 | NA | TGTGCCAGCAGCCTCGGGGGCATTGAGCAGTTCTTC | CASSLGGIEQFF
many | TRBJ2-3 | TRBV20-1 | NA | TGCAGTGCTAGGGCCCAGTCCGGAGTTGCAGATACGCAGTATTTT | CSARAQSGVADTQYF
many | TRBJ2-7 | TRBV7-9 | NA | TGTGCCAGCAGCTTCGTCCAGTTTAACTACGAGCAGTACTTC | CASSFVQFNYEQYF
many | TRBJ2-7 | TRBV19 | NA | TGTGCCACCCAACGGACACCCTACGAGCAGTACTTC | CATQRTPYEQYF
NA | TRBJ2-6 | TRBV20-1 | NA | TGCTGTGCGCCAAACAGGGGGGGGAAGTCTGGGGCCAACGTCCTGACTTTC | CCAPNRGGKSGANVLTF
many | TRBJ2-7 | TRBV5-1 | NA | TGCGCCAGCAGCTTGGAGGCACGGGACAACTACGAGCAGTACTTC | CASSLEARDNYEQYF
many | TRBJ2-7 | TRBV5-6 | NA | TGTGCCAGCAGCCTGGAGGGGCAAAGCTACGAGCAGTACTTC | CASSLEGQSYEQYF
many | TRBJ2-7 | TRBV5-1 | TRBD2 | TGCGCCAGCAGCAGAACTAGCGGCAACTACGAGCAGTACTTC | CASSRTSGNYEQYF
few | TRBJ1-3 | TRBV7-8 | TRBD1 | TGTGCCAGCAGCTTTTCGGGGACAGGGCGCGGAAACACCATATATTTT | CASSFSGTGRGNTIYF
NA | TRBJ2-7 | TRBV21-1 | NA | TGTGCCACAAATTATAGCGCGCTAGCGGAGGAAGACTACGAGCAGTACTTC | CATNYSALAEEDYEQYF